This T cell receptor (beta chain) was recovered during a study of T cells in Graves' hyperthyroidism and ophthalmopathy. Amplification targeted TCR beta CDR3 regions from RNA transcripts. Using the HTBI primer set, a first-round RT-PCR was run on the TCR CDR3. MiXCR was run by TCRdb on the multiplex PCR reads, yielding one entry per CDR3 protein. The sample yields hundreds of thousands of distinct CDR3 sequences, more than 11% seen once. This clonotype occurred a few times. The CDR3 length is 13 residues. Trimming took 1 base from V and 6 from J, leaving 10 bases between them. The germline CDR1 and CDR2 sequences are LGHDT and YNNKEL (reference sequence).

V usage is TRBV3-1 and J usage is TRBJ2-7, with no clear D. The sequenced material came from blood. The origin of this receptor is a woman aged 30 to 39 with Graves' hyperthyroidism. The CDR3 DNA follows: TGTGCCAGCAGCCAAGGTGGTGGGCTCGAGCAGTACTTC. Encoded protein: CASSQGGGLEQYF.